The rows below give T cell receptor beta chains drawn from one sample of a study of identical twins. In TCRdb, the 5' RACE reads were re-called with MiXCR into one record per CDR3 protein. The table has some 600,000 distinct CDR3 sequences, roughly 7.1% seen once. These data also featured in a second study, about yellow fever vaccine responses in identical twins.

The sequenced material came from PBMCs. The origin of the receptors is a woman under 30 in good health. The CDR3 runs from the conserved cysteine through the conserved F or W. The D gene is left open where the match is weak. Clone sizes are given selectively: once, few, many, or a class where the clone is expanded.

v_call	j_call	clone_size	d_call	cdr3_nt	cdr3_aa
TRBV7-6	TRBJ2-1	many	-	TGTGCCAGCAGCCACATGGAAGGTGAGCAGTTCTTC	CASSHMEGEQFF
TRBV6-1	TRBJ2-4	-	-	TGTGCCAGCACCCACGACCTAGCCAAAAACATTCAGTACTTC	CASTHDLAKNIQYF
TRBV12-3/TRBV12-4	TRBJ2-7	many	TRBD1	TGTGCCAGCAGTCTCGGACAGGGTCCCCACGAGCAGTACTTC	CASSLGQGPHEQYF
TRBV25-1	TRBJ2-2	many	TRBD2	TGTGCCAGCAGTGGAGCCTCTAGCGGAGCGAACACCGGGGAGCTGTTTTTT	CASSGASSGANTGELFF
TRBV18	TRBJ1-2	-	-	TGTGCCACCGCCACGGAACAGACCTATGGCTACACCTTC	CATATEQTYGYTF
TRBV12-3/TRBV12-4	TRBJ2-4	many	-	TGTGCCAGCAGTCAACCGGAAGGCAAAAACATTCAGTACTTC	CASSQPEGKNIQYF
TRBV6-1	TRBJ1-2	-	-	TGTGCCAGCAGTGAAATGGAGCACTATGGCTACACCTTC	CASSEMEHYGYTF
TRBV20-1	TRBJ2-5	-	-	TGCAGTGCGCAGGGACAAATCCAAGAGACCCAGTACTTC	CSAQGQIQETQYF
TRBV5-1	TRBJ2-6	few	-	TGCGCCAGCAGCTTGGTGCTGACTGGGGCCAACGTCCTGACTTTC	CASSLVLTGANVLTF
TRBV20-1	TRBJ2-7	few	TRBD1	TGCAGTGCTAGACGACAGGGCACCTACGAGCAGTACTTC	CSARRQGTYEQYF
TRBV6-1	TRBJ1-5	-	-	TGTGCCAGCTTAGAGCGGGGGGTAAATAGCAATCAGCCCCAGCATTTT	CASLERGVNSNQPQHF
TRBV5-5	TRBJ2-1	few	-	TGTGCCAGCAGCTTGACGGGGGCAGCCCACAATGAGCAGTTCTTC	CASSLTGAAHNEQFF
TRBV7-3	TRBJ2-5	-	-	TGTGCCAGCAGCTTAATAGCAGGGGGGATTGAGACCCAGTACTTC	CASSLIAGGIETQYF
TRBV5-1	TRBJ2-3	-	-	TGCGCCAGCAGCTCGGGACCCAGGGGTAGTAGTACAGATACGCAGTATTTT	CASSSGPRGSSTDTQYF
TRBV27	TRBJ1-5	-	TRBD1	TGTGCCAGCTGCGCCGGGACAGGGGGTAATCAGCCCCAGCATTTT	CASCAGTGGNQPQHF
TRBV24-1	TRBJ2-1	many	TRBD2	TGTGCCACCAGTATCCGCAGTAGCGGGAGGGCTGAGCAGTTCTTC	CATSIRSSGRAEQFF
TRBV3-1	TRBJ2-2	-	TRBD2	TGTGCCAGCTGGTCAGCGGGAAGTACCGGGGAGCTGTTTTTT	CASWSAGSTGELFF
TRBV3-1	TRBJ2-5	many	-	TGTGCCAGCTTGGGCGGGGCAGGGACCCAGTACTTC	CASLGGAGTQYF
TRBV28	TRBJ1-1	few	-	TGTGCCAGCAGTGCCGGACGGGTAGCTTTCTTT	CASSAGRVAFF
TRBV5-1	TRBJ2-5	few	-	TGCGCCAGCATAGGGGCAGGGGAGACCCAGTACTTC	CASIGAGETQYF
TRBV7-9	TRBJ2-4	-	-	TGTGCCAGCAGCGATACCGGGACCCAAAACATTCAGTACTTC	CASSDTGTQNIQYF
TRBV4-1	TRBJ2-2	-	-	TGCGCCAGCAGCCAAGATCGTAGAACAGGGCCCGGGGAGCTGTTTTTT	CASSQDRRTGPGELFF
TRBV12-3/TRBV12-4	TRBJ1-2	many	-	TGTGCCAGCAGTTTAATGTCGCCAGGCCATGGCTACACCTTC	CASSLMSPGHGYTF
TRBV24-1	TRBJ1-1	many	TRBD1	TGTGCCACCAGTGATTTGCTAAGGGACAGAACCATGAACACTGAAGCTTTCTTT	CATSDLLRDRTMNTEAFF
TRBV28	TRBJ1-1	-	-	TGTGCCAGCAGCCAAGTAGACGCGAACACTGAAGCTTTCTTT	CASSQVDANTEAFF
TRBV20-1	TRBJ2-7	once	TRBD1	TGCAGTGCTAGAGATGGGGACAGGGGGGACTACGAGCAGTACTTC	CSARDGDRGDYEQYF
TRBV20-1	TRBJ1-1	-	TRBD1	TGCAGTGCTAGACAGACAGGGTTCAGGGTGGGCACTGAAGCTTTCTTT	CSARQTGFRVGTEAFF
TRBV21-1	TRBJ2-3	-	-	TGTGCCAGCAGCAAATGTTTGGAGCCTCCAGTGGGAGATACGCAGTATTTT	CASSKCLEPPVGDTQYF
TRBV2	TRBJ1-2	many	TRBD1	TGTGCCAGCAGTACCGGGACAGACTATGGCTACACCTTC	CASSTGTDYGYTF
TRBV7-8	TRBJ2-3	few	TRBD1	TGTGCCAGCAGCATAAGAGACCGGGACAGGGGGAAAGATACGCAGTATTTT	CASSIRDRDRGKDTQYF
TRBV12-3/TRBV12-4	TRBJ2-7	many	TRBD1	TGTGCCAGCAGTGCGGACAGGGGGAAAGATAGCGACGAGCAGTACTTC	CASSADRGKDSDEQYF
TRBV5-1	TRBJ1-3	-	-	TGCGCCAGCAGACTGGACTGGAGCTCTGGAAACACCATATATTTT	CASRLDWSSGNTIYF
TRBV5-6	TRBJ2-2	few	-	TGTGCCAGCAGCAAGATTTTTGGGCTTGGGGAGCTGTTTTTT	CASSKIFGLGELFF
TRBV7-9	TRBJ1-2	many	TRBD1	TGTGCCAGCAGCCCCGGACAGGGTGTCTATGGCTACACCTTC	CASSPGQGVYGYTF
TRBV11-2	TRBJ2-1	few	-	TGTGCCAGCAGCTTAACGAGATGGGATGAGCAGTTCTTC	CASSLTRWDEQFF
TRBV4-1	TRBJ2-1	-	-	TGCGCCAGCAGCTGGGTCAAAACGAGCTCCTACAATGAGCAGTTCTTC	CASSWVKTSSYNEQFF
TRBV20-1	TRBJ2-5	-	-	TGCAGTGCTAGGCCCGGACAGCGAGCAGAGACCCAGTACTTC	CSARPGQRAETQYF
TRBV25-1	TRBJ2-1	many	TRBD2	TGTGCCAGCTGGAGGGCGGGAGGCAATGAGCAGTTCTTC	CASWRAGGNEQFF
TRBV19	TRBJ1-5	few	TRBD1	TGTGCCAGTAGTCTTCCCGGGACAGGGGGGATCAGCCCCCAGCATTTT	CASSLPGTGGISPQHF
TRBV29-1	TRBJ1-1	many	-	TGCAGCGGGGGGGACACTGAAGCTTTCTTT	CSGGDTEAFF
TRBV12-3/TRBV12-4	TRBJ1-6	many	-	TGTGCCAGCAGTTTTGCGGGGTCGGGTTTACCCCTCCACTTT	CASSFAGSGLPLHF
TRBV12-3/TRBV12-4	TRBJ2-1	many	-	TGTGCCAGCAGTTCCCGGACCAGCGGGCAGTTCTTC	CASSSRTSGQFF
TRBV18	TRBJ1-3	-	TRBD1	TGTGCCAGCTCACCACCGCCCTCGGACAGGGGTGGAAACACCATATATTTT	CASSPPPSDRGGNTIYF
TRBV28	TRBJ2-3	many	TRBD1	TGTGCCAGCAGTTCCAGGGGGACAGGCACAGATACGCAGTATTTT	CASSSRGTGTDTQYF